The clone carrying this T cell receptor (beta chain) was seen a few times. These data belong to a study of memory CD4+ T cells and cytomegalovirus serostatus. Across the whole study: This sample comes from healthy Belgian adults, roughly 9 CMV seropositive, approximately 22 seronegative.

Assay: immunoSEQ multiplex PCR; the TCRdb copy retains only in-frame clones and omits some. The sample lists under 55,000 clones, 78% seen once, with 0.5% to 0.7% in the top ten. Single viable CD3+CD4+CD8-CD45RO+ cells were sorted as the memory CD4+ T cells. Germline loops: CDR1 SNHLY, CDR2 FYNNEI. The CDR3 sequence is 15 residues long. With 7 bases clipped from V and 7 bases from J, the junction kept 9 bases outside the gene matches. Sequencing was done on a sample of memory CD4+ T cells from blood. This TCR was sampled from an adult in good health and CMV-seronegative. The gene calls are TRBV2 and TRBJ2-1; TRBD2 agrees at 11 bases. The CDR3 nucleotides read TGTGCCAGCAACCCCACTAGCGGGAGTTCGAATGAGCAGTTCTTC. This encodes CASNPTSGSSNEQFF. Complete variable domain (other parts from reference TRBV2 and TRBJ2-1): EPEVTQTPSHQVTQMGQEVILRCVPISNHLYFYWYRQILGQKVEFLVSFYNNEISEKSEIFDDQFSVERPDGSNFTLKIRSTKLEDSAMYFCASNPTSGSSNEQFFGPGTRLTVL.